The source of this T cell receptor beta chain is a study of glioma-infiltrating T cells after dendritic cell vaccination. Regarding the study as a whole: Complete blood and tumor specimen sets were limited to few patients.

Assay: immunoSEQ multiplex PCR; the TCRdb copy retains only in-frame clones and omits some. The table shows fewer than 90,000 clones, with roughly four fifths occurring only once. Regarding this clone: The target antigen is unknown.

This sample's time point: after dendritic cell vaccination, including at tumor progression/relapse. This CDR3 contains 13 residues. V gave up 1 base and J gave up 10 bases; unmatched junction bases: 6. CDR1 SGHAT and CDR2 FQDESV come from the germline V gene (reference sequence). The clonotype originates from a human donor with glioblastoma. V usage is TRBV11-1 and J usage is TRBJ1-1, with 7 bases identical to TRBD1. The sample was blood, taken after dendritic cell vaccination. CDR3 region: CASSLDPTGLAFF. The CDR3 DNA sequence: TGTGCCAGCAGCTTAGACCCGACAGGGCTAGCTTTCTTT.